This T cell receptor (beta chain) comes out of a study of T cell changes during pregnancy in multiple sclerosis. Between the trimmed V and J ends, which lost 3 bases and 2 bases, there was a span of 11 bases. Per the germline V gene, CDR1 is SGDLS and CDR2 is YYNGEE. This CDR3 has 14 amino acids. This clone appeared a single time. Only in-frame clones appear in the TCRdb table, and some are missing; sequencing was by immunoSEQ multiplex PCR. There are 55,000 to 75,000 clones in the sample; 91% occur only once, and about 2% lies in the top ten. V is TRBV9 and J is TRBJ1-1; D remains ambiguous. The specimen comprised peripheral blood, sampled in the third trimester of pregnancy. The clonotype comes from a female donor in good health, enrolled as a control in a pregnancy study. This CDR3 is CASSERVGNTEAFF. In nucleotides, the CDR3 is TGTGCCAGCAGCGAGAGGGTGGGCAACACTGAAGCTTTCTTT.